Below, 10 T cell receptor beta chains from the same sample are listed, as sequenced in a study of T-cell memory formation after mild COVID-19. TCRdb reprocessed the 5' RACE reads via MiXCR and lists one record per CDR3 protein. This table holds about 470,000 distinct CDR3 sequences, 25% found once. The sequenced material came from PBMCs or a T cell subset sorted from them (not recorded which). Receptor source: an adult woman who had mild COVID-19 (a few samples of this study predate the infection). Cell type and time point are not known.

The J gene is TRBJ2-5, the V gene TRBV29-1, with 12 bases matching TRBD1. V was clipped by 6 bases and J by 4 bases; unmatched bases: 12. CDR3 size: 16 residues. Germline values: CDR1 SQVTM, CDR2 ANQGSEA. CDR3 protein: CSVNGGQGAFGETQYF. The CDR3 DNA is TGCAGCGTCAATGGGGGACAGGGGGCCTTTGGAGAGACCCAGTACTTC.

This clonotype was counted between two and nine times. The chain joins TRBV10-2 to TRBJ1-1; maybe TRBD1 (6 bases). The germline gives CDR1 WSHSY, CDR2 SAAADI. Trimming cost V 6 bases and J 3 bases, with 11 bases left between them. This CDR3 spans 13 amino acids. The CDR3 protein is CASRDRWDTEAFF. The CDR3 DNA reads TGCGCCAGCAGGGACAGATGGGACACTGAAGCTTTCTTT.

This clonotype was found a few times. This chain uses TRBV27 with TRBJ2-7; 10 bases are a match to TRBD2. J was trimmed by 2 bases and V by 5 bases; bases with no gene match: 12. The CDR3 loop spans 17 amino acids. The germline V gene has CDR1 MNHEY and CDR2 SMNVEV (reference sequence). The CDR3 loop is CASSGLAGAQHPYEQYF. Here the CDR3 DNA reads TGTGCCAGCAGTGGGCTAGCGGGGGCCCAGCACCCCTACGAGCAGTACTTC.

This clonotype was picked up many times. The V call is TRBV9, the J call TRBJ2-7; 9 nucleotides agree with TRBD1. Germline CDR1 SGDLS, CDR2 YYNGEE. This CDR3 is 14 amino acids long. Trimming at V came to 2 bases and at J to 2 bases, leaving 2 bases not matched to a gene. CDR3 coding DNA: TGTGCCAGCAGCGTGGGACAGGGAACCTACGAGCAGTACTTC. Translation: CASSVGQGTYEQYF.

The chain carries TRBV19 and TRBJ2-3; unclear D gene. CDR1 is LNHDA, CDR2 SQIVND, per germline (reference sequence). V dropped 6 bases and J dropped 7 bases, with 8 bases sitting between them. The CDR3 consists of 11 residues. The CDR3 sequence: CASSPGNTQYF. CDR3 nucleotide sequence: TGTGCCAGTAGCCCCGGCAATACGCAGTATTTT. The variable domain in full, completed from reference TRBV19 and TRBJ2-3, reads DGGITQSPKYLFRKEGQNVTLSCEQNLNHDAMYWYRQDPGQGLRLIYYSQIVNDFQKGDIAEGYSVSREKKESFPLTVTSAQKNPTAFYLCASSPGNTQYFGPGTRLTVL.

The chain uses TRBV12-3 or TRBV12-4 and TRBJ2-7; D not certain. This CDR3 is built from 13 residues. V was clipped by 5 bases and J by 5 bases, with 13 bases between them. Here the CDR3 reads CASSKIGSNEQYF. CDR3 coding DNA: TGTGCCAGCAGTAAAATAGGCTCGAACGAGCAGTACTTC.

This clonotype occurred a few times. This chain uses TRBV12-3 or TRBV12-4 with TRBJ1-2, with TRBD1 matching 7 bases. The CDR3 consists of 14 residues. Trimming cost V 6 bases and J 4 bases; bases outside gene matches: 8. CDR3 protein: CASRKQGLGYGYTF. The CDR3 DNA sequence: TGTGCCAGCAGAAAACAGGGGCTCGGCTATGGCTACACCTTC.

V is TRBV4-1 and J is TRBJ2-3; the match to TRBD2 covers 8 bases. The V gene end was trimmed by 4 bases and the J gene end by 2 bases; junction bases not matched to a gene: 8. CDR3 length: 16 residues. Germline V gene sequence: CDR1 MGHRA, CDR2 YSYEKL. CDR3 protein: CASSLGTSGNTDTQYF. The CDR3 nucleotides read TGCGCCAGCAGCCTTGGAACTAGCGGAAACACAGATACGCAGTATTTT.

This clonotype was recorded a few times. A junction boundary mismatches the germline segment, possibly from a read error. This chain links TRBV7-7 with TRBJ2-1; 14 nucleotides line up with TRBD2. CDR1 is SSHAT, CDR2 FNYEAQ, per germline (reference sequence). The CDR3 is 15 residues long. The CDR3 protein is CASSRGTSGRDEQFF. The CDR3 region has the DNA TGTGCTAGCAGTAGAGGGACTAGCGGGAGAGATGAGCAGTTCTTC.

This chain links TRBV7-2 with TRBJ2-1; D might be TRBD1 (6 bases). The CDR3 is made up of 15 amino acids. Germline CDR1 SGHTA, CDR2 FQGNSA. The ends were cut back, 0 bases at V and 4 bases at J, with 10 bases in the middle. The CDR3 sequence: CASSLAGAVYNEQFF. In nucleotides, the CDR3 is TGTGCCAGCAGCTTAGCGGGGGCGGTTTACAATGAGCAGTTCTTC.